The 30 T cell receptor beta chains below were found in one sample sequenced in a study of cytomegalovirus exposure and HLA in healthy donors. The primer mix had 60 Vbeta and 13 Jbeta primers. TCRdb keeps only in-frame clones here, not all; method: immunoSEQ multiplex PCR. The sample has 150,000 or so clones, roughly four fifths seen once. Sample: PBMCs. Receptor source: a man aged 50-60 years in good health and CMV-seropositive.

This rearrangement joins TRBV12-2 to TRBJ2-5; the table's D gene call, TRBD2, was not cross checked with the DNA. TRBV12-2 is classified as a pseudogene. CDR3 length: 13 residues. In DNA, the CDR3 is TGTGCAAGTCGCTTAGTACGGAGGCAGACCCAGTACTTC. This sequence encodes CASRLVRRQTQYF.

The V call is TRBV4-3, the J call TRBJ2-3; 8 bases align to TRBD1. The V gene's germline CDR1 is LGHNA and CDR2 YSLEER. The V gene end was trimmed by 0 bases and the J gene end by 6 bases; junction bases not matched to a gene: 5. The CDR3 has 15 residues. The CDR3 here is CASSQEWTGTDTQYF. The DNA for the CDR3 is TGCGCCAGCAGCCAAGAGTGGACAGGGACCGATACGCAGTATTTT.

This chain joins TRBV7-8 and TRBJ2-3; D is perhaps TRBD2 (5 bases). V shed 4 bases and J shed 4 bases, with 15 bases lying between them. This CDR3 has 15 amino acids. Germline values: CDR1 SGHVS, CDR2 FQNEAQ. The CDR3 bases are TGTGCCAGCAGCTATCGGACTGATTTGGCAGATACGCAGTATTTT. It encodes CASSYRTDLADTQYF. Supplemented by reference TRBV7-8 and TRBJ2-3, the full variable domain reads GAGVSQSPRYKVAKRGQDVALRCDPISGHVSLFWYQQALGQGPEFLTYFQNEAQLDKSGLPSDRFFAERPEGSVSTLKIQRTQQEDSAVYLCASSYRTDLADTQYFGPGTRLTVL.

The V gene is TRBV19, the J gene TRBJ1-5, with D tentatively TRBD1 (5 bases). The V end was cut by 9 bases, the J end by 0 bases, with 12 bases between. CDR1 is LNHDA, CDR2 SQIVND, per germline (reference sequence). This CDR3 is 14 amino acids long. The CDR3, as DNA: TGTGCCAGCAAGACAGCATATAGCAATCAGCCCCAGCATTTT. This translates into CASKTAYSNQPQHF.

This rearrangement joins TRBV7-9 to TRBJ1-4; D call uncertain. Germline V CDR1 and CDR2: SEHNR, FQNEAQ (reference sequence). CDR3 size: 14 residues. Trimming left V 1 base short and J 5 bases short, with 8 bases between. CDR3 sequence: CASSLDFPNEKLFF. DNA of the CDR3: TGTGCCAGCAGCTTAGATTTTCCGAATGAAAAACTGTTTTTT.

The CDR3 sequence is CASSQVYSGQSNTQYF. As DNA, the CDR3 is TGCGCCAGCAGCCAAGTCTATAGCGGGCAAAGCAATACGCAGTATTTT. V gene TRBV4-1 combines with J gene TRBJ2-3; 7 nucleotides line up with TRBD2. CDR1 is MGHRA, CDR2 YSYEKL, per germline. V lost 1 base, J lost 7 bases, and 11 bases stayed unmatched. This CDR3 has 16 residues.

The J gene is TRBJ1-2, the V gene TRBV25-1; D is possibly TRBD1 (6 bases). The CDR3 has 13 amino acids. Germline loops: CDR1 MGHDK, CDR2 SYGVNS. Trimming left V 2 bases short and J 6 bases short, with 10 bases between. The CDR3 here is CASSEQGRDGYTF. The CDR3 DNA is TGTGCCAGCAGTGAACAGGGGCGGGATGGCTACACCTTC.

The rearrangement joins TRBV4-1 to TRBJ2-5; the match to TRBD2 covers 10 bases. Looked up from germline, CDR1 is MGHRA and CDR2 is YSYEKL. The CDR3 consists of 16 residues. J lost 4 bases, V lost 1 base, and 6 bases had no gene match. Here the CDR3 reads CASSQGLAGLLETQYF. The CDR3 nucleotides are TGCGCCAGCAGCCAAGGACTAGCGGGTTTACTAGAGACCCAGTACTTC.

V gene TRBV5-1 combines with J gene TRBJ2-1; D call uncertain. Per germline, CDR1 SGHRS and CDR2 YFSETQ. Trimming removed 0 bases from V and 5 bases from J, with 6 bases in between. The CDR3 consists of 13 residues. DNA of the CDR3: TGCGCCAGCAGCTTGGCACAGAACAATGAGCAGTTCTTC. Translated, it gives CASSLAQNNEQFF.

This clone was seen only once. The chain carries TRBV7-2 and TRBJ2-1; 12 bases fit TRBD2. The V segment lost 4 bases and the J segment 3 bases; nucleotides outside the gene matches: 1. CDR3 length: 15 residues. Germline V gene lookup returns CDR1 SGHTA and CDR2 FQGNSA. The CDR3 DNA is TGTGCCAGCAGCTCGACTAGCGGGAGCTACAATGAGCAGTTCTTC. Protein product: CASSSTSGSYNEQFF.

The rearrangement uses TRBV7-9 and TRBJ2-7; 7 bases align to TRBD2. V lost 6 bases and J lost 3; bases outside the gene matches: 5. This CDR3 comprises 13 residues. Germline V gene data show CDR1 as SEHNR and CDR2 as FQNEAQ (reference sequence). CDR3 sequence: CASSSRGDYEQYF. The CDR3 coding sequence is TGTGCCAGCAGTTCTCGGGGGGACTACGAGCAGTACTTC. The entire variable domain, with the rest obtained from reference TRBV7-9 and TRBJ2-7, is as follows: DTGVSQNPRHKITKRGQNVTFRCDPISEHNRLYWYRQTLGQGPEFLTYFQNEAQLEKSRLLSDRFSAERPKGSFSTLEIQRTEQGDSAMYLCASSSRGDYEQYFGPGTRLTVT.

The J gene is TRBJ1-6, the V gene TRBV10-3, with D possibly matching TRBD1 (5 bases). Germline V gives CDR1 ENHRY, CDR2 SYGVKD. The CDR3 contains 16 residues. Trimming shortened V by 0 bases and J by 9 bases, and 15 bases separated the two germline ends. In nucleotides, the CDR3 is TGTGCCATCAGTGAGTCGGCGGGGGATGGGAGTTCACCCCTCCACTTT. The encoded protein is CAISESAGDGSSPLHF.

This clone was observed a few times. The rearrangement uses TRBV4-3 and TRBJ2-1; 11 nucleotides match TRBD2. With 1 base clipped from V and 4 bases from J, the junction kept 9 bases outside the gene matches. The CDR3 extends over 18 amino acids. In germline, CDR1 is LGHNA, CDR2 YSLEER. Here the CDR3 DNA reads TGCGCCAGCAGCCAAGTCCCTGGAAGACTAGCGGGGTACAATGAGCAGTTCTTC. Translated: CASSQVPGRLAGYNEQFF.

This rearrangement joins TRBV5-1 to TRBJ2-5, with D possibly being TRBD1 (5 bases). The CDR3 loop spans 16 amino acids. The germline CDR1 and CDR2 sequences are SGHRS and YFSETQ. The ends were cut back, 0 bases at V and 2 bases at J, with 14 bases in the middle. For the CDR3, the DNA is TGCGCCAGCAGCTTGGGGGGTATCGACAGACAAGAGACCCAGTACTTC. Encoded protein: CASSLGGIDRQETQYF.

CDR3 in DNA: TGTGCCAGCAGCTTTCGTGGGACACCGAACACCGGGGAGCTGTTTTTT. It yields the protein CASSFRGTPNTGELFF. J is TRBJ2-2 and V is TRBV7-3, with D possibly being TRBD1 (6 bases). CDR3 length: 16 amino acids. The V gene lost 3 bases and the J gene lost 0 bases, with 11 bases spanning the gap. The germline V gene encodes CDR1 SGHTA and CDR2 FQGTGA.

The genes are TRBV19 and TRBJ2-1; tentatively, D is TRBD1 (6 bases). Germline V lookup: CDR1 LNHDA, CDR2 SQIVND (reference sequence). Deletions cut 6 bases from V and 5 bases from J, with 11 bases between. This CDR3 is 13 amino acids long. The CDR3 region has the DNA TGTGCCAGTAGCCTCGGACAGCACAATGAGCAGTTCTTC. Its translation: CASSLGQHNEQFF.

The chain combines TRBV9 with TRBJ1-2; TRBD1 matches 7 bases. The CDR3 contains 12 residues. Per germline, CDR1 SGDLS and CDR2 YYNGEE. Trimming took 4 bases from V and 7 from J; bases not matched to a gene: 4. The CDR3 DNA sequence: TGTGCCAGCAGCCTAGGGGGCGGTGGCTACACCTTC. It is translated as CASSLGGGGYTF.

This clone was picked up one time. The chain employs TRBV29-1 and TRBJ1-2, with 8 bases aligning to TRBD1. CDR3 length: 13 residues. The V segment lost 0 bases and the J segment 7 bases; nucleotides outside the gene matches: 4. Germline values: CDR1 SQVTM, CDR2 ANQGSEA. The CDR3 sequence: CSVEETTGVGYTF. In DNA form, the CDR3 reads TGCAGCGTTGAAGAGACGACAGGGGTTGGCTACACCTTC.

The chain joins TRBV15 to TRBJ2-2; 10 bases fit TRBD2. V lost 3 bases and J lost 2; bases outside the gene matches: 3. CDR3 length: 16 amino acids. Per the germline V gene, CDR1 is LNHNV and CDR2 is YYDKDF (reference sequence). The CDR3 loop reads CATSRGTSVNTGELFF. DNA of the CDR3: TGTGCCACCAGCAGGGGGACTAGCGTTAACACCGGGGAGCTGTTTTTT. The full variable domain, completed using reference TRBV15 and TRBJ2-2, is DAMVIQNPRYQVTQFGKPVTLSCSQTLNHNVMYWYQQKSSQAPKLLFHYYDKDFNNEADTPDNFQSRRPNTSFCFLDIRSPGLGDTAMYLCATSRGTSVNTGELFFGEGSRLTVL.

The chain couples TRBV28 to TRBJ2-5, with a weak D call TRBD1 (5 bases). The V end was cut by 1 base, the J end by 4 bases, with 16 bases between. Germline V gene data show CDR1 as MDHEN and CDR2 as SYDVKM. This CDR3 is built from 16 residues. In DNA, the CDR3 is TGTGCCAGCAGTTTATCAGCAGGGTACCAAGGAGAGACCCAGTACTTC. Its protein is CASSLSAGYQGETQYF.

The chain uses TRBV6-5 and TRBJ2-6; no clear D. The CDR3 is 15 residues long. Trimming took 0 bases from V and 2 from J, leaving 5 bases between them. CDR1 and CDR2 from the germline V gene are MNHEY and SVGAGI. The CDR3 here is CASSYSSAGANVLTF. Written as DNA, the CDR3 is TGTGCCAGCAGTTACTCGTCCGCTGGGGCCAACGTCCTGACTTTC.

Here the CDR3 reads CASSSWGSGTGLVDEQFF. CDR3 coding DNA: TGTGCCAGCAGCTCATGGGGAAGCGGGACAGGGCTAGTAGATGAGCAGTTCTTC. The genes are TRBV13 and TRBJ2-1; 9 bases are shared with TRBD1. CDR1 and CDR2 (germline): PRHDT, FYEKMQ (reference sequence). V lost 4 bases and J lost 8; bases outside the gene matches: 18. This CDR3 region has 18 residues.

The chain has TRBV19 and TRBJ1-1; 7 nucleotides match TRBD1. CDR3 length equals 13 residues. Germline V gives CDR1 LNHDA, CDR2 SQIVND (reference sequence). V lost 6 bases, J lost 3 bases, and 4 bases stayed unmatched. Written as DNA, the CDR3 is TGTGCCAGTAGCGGACAGGTGGACACTGAAGCTTTCTTT. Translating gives CASSGQVDTEAFF. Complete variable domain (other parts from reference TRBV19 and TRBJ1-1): DGGITQSPKYLFRKEGQNVTLSCEQNLNHDAMYWYRQDPGQGLRLIYYSQIVNDFQKGDIAEGYSVSREKKESFPLTVTSAQKNPTAFYLCASSGQVDTEAFFGQGTRLTVV.

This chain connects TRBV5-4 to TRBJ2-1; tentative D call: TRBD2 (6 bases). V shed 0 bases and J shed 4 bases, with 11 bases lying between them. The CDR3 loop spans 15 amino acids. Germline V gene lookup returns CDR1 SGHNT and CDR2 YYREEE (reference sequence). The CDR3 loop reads CASSLAAEGYNEQFF. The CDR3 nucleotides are TGTGCCAGCAGCTTGGCGGCGGAGGGGTACAATGAGCAGTTCTTC.

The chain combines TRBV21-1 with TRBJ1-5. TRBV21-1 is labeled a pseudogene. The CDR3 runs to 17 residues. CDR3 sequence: CASSKALGGACNQPQHF. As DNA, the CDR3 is TGTGCCAGCAGCAAAGCGCTGGGGGGTGCATGCAATCAGCCCCAGCATTTT.

CDR3 sequence reads: CASSQRDRSLFDGYTF. In DNA, the CDR3 is TGTGCCAGCAGTCAACGGGACAGATCGCTTTTTGATGGCTACACCTTC. V usage is TRBV2 and J usage is TRBJ1-2, with 7 bases lining up with TRBD1. Germline trimming cut 5 bases from V and 6 bases from J; bases unmatched to any gene: 15. The germline gives CDR1 SNHLY, CDR2 FYNNEI. CDR3 size: 16 residues.

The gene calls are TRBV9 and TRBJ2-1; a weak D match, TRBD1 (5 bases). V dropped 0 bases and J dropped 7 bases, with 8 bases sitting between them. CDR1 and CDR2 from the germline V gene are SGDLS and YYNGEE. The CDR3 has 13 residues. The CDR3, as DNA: TGTGCCAGCAGCGTAGCTAGGGGAAATGAGCAGTTCTTC. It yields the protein CASSVARGNEQFF.

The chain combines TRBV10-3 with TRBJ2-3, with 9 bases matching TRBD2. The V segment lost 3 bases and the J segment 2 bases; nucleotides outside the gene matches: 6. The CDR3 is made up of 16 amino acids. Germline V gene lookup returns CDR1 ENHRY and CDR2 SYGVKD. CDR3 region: CAISDLAGADTDTQYF. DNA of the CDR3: TGTGCCATCAGTGATTTAGCGGGGGCCGACACAGATACGCAGTATTTT.

The CDR3 coding sequence is TGCGCCAGCAGCTTGGCCAGCCAAAGGGGCGCTGGCTACACCTTC. Protein sequence: CASSLASQRGAGYTF. This chain uses TRBV5-1 with TRBJ1-2; possible D gene TRBD1, 5 bases. The CDR3 sequence is 15 residues long. Germline lookup yields CDR1 SGHRS and CDR2 YFSETQ. V shed 0 bases and J shed 7 bases, with 16 bases lying between them.

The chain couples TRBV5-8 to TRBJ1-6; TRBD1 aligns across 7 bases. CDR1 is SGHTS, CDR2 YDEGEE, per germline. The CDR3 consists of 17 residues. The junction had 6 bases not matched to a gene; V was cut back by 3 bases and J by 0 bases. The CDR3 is CASSYRGQSSYNSPLHF. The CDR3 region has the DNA TGTGCCAGCAGCTACAGGGGACAGAGCTCCTATAATTCACCCCTCCACTTT.